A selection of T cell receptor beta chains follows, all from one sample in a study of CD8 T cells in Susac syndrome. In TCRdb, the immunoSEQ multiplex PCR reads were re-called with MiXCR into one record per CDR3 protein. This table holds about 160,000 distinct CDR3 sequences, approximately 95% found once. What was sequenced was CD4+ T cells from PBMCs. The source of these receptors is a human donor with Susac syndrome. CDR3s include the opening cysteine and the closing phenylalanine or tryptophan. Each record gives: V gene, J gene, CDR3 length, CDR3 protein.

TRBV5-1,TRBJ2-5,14,CASRAGTTQETQYF
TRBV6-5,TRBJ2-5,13,CASNPGGLAAQYF
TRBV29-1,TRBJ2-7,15,CSVETGRGTLYEQYF
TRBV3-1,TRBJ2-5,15,CASTQGGYERETQYF
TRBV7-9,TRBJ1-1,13,CASSPRQNAEAFF
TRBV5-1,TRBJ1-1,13,CASSLSSGTEAFF
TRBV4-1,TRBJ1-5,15,CASSQDARNDQPQHF
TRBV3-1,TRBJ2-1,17,CASSQLMGARSYNEQFF
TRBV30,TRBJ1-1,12,CAWGQVTTEAFF
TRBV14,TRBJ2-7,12,CATFNSSYEQYF
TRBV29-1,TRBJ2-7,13,CSVGGQGTYEQYF
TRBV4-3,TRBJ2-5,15,CASSYGTSGIETQYF
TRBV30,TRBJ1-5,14,CAWSVRSGPQPQHF
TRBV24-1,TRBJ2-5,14,CATSDHRGQETQYF
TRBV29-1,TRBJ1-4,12,CSVGHRGGKLFF
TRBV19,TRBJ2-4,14,CASSISGTYYIQYF
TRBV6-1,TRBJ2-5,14,CASSPGSLGGTQYF
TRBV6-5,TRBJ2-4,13,CASSSGGDRRQYF
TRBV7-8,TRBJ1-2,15,CASSTRHGRRAGYTF
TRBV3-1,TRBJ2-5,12,CASSLSQLPADF
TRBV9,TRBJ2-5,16,CASSVEAGGPWETQYF
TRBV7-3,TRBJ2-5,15,CASSLQGGPQETQYF
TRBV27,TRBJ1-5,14,CASSFSYSNQPQHF
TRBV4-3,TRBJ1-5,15,CASSQDRDSNQPQHF
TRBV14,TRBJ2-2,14,CASSQDLSGGELFF
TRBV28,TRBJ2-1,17,CASSRQGGARAANEQFF
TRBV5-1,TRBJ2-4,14,CASSGGTGGNIQYF
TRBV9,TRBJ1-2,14,CASSHRTPNWGYTF
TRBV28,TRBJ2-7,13,CASSTDYLYEQYF
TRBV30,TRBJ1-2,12,CAWSVLFGGYTF
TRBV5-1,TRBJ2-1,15,CASSFGLAGVNEQFF
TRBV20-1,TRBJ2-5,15,CSASNSGGPQETQYF
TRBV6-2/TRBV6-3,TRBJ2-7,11,CASNQGREQYF
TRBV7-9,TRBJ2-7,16,CASSLVLGRGSYEQYF
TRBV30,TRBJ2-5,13,CASQVSVGETQYF
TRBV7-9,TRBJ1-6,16,CASSLRSRGNNSPLHF
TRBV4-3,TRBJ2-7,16,CASSQLGSSGRPPLYF
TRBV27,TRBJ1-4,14,CASSSGRMDEKLFF
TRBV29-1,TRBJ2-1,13,CSVGQGAGNEQFF
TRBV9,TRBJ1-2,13,CASSVGTAQGYTF
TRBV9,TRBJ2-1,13,CASSVAFSNEQFF
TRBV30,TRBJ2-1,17,CAWRMSLAGSSYNEQFF
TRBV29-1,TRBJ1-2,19,CSVGPGTGEGGPTYYGYTF
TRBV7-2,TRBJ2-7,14,CASRLQGGTYEQYF
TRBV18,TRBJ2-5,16,CASSLTSGGPQETQYF
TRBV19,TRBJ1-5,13,CASQGAVIAPQHF
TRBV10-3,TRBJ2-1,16,CAIELGTSGTHNEQFF
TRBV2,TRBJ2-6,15,CASSENFSGANVLTF
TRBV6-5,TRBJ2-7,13,CASRPGRTYEQYF
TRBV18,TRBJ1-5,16,CASSPRGTDGNQPQHF
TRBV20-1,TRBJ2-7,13,CSASPGSPYEQYF